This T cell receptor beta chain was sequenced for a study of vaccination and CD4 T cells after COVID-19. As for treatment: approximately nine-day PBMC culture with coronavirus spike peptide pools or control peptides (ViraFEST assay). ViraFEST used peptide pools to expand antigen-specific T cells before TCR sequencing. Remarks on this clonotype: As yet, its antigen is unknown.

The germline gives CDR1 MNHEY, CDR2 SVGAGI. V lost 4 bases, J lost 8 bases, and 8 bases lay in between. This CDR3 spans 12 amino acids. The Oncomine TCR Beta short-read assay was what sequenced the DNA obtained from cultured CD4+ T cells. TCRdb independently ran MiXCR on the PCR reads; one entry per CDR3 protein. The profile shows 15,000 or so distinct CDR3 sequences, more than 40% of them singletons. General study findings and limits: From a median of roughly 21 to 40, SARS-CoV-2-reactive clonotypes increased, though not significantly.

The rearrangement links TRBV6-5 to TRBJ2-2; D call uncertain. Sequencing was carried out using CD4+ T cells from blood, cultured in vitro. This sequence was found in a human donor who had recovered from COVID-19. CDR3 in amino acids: CASSSPRGELFF. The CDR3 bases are TGTGCCAGCAGTTCCCCCCGGGGGGAGCTGTTTTTT.